This entry lists 12 T cell receptor beta chains sequenced from one sample in a study of cytomegalovirus exposure and HLA in healthy donors. Amplification used 60 Vbeta primers and 13 Jbeta primers. Assay: immunoSEQ multiplex PCR; the TCRdb copy retains only in-frame clones and omits some. The sample comprises around 150,000 clones, 65% to 85% of which are singletons, and roughly 7.1% rests with the top ten. Material: PBMCs. The receptors were gathered from a man aged 35 to 55 in good health and CMV-seropositive.

This clone was seen just once. This rearrangement joins TRBV5-4 to TRBJ2-2; D is possibly TRBD1 (5 bases). V lost 5 bases and J lost 5, with 16 bases in between. CDR1 SGHNT and CDR2 YYREEE come from the germline V gene (reference sequence). The length of the CDR3 is 15 residues. The CDR3, as DNA: TGTGCCAGCAGGCCAGGGCTAGAGCATACCGGGGAGCTGTTTTTT. Its protein product is CASRPGLEHTGELFF. Using reference TRBV5-4 and TRBJ2-2 for the parts outside the CDR3, the full variable domain is ETGVTQSPTHLIKTRGQQVTLRCSSQSGHNTVSWYQQALGQGPQFIFQYYREEENGRGNFPPRFSGLQFPNYSSELNVNALELDDSALYLCASRPGLEHTGELFFGEGSRLTVL.

This rearrangement joins TRBV11-2 to TRBJ2-3; possibly TRBD1 for D (6 bases). Trimming left V 5 bases short and J 2 bases short, with 11 bases between. From germline, CDR1 is SGHAT and CDR2 FQNNGV. CDR3 length: 14 residues. CDR3 amino acids: CASSRTDSTDTQYF. Here the CDR3 DNA reads TGTGCCAGCAGCCGGACAGATTCCACAGATACGCAGTATTTT.

The gene calls are TRBV6-5 and TRBJ2-7; D remains unclear. Germline loops: CDR1 MNHEY, CDR2 SVGAGI. V was shortened by 0 bases and J by 2 bases, with 5 bases between the two germline ends. This CDR3 spans 13 amino acids. CDR3 bases: TGTGCCAGCAGTTACTCTCCCACCTACGAGCAGTACTTC. Residues: CASSYSPTYEQYF.

V gene TRBV5-1 combines with J gene TRBJ2-2; tentatively, D is TRBD1 (6 bases). V lost 3 bases to trimming and J lost 2 bases, with 11 bases between them. Germline loops: CDR1 SGHRS, CDR2 YFSETQ. The CDR3 runs 15 residues. The CDR3 DNA follows: TGCGCCAGCAGCTCGGACAGACCAAACACCGGGGAGCTGTTTTTT. Its translation: CASSSDRPNTGELFF. Supplemented by reference TRBV5-1 and TRBJ2-2, the full variable domain reads KAGVTQTPRYLIKTRGQQVTLSCSPISGHRSVSWYQQTPGQGLQFLFEYFSETQRNKGNFPGRFSGRQFSNSRSEMNVSTLELGDSALYLCASSSDRPNTGELFFGEGSRLTVL.

The chain employs TRBV4-2 and TRBJ1-1; D might be TRBD1 (6 bases). From germline, CDR1 is LGHNA and CDR2 YNFKEQ. Trimming left V 3 bases short and J 3 bases short, with 17 bases between. The CDR3 covers 16 residues. CDR3 amino acids: CASSQDSNRGYTEAFF. The CDR3 DNA reads as TGTGCCAGCAGCCAGGACAGTAATCGCGGCTACACTGAAGCTTTCTTT.

The rearrangement links TRBV18 to TRBJ1-2; TRBD1 aligns across 8 bases. Trimming removed 1 base from V and 2 bases from J; junction bases left unmatched: 12. Germline V gene sequence: CDR1 KGHSH, CDR2 LQKENI. CDR3 length equals 18 residues. The CDR3 spells CASSPLPPTGADNYGYTF. The DNA of the CDR3 is TGTGCCAGCTCACCACTCCCCCCGACAGGGGCCGACAACTATGGCTACACCTTC.

V gene TRBV2 combines with J gene TRBJ2-3; TRBD1 aligns across 10 bases. V was pared by 6 bases and J by 0 bases, with 3 bases of the junction left unmatched. Per germline, CDR1 SNHLY and CDR2 FYNNEI. The CDR3 consists of 15 residues. CDR3 protein: CASRGQGVSTDTQYF. CDR3 nucleotides: TGTGCCAGCAGAGGACAGGGGGTAAGCACAGATACGCAGTATTTT.

This rearrangement joins TRBV9 to TRBJ2-2; D unresolved. Germline CDR1 reads SGDLS; CDR2 reads YYNGEE. V shed 4 bases and J shed 3 bases, with 13 bases lying between them. The length of the CDR3 is 15 residues. CDR3: CASSPDSKYTGELFF. DNA for the CDR3: TGTGCCAGCAGCCCCGACTCTAAGTACACCGGGGAGCTGTTTTTT.

This clone has only one observation. This rearrangement joins TRBV6-5 to TRBJ1-5; 7 nucleotides line up with TRBD1. There are 15 residues in the CDR3. Germline values: CDR1 MNHEY, CDR2 SVGAGI. Trimming took 3 bases from V and 1 from J; bases not matched to a gene: 3. CDR3 region: CASSYAGGSNQPQHF. The DNA for the CDR3 is TGTGCCAGCAGTTATGCAGGGGGAAGCAATCAGCCCCAGCATTTT.

The genes are TRBV19 and TRBJ2-2, with D possibly TRBD2 on 5 matching bases. Per the germline V gene, CDR1 is LNHDA and CDR2 is SQIVND (reference sequence). This CDR3 comprises 13 residues. The V gene lost 7 bases and the J gene lost 3 bases, with 9 bases spanning the gap. The DNA of the CDR3 is TGTGCCAGTACCACCGGGGACACCGGGGAGCTGTTTTTT. Its translation: CASTTGDTGELFF.

This CDR3 reads CSVVLGTGGGRGYTF. DNA of the CDR3: TGCAGCGTTGTCCTAGGGACAGGGGGTGGACGCGGCTACACCTTC. This chain uses TRBV29-1 with TRBJ1-2; 11 bases are a match to TRBD1. CDR3 size: 15 residues. With V trimmed by 4 bases and J by 8 bases, 12 bases remained unmatched. Germline V gene data show CDR1 as SQVTM and CDR2 as ANQGSEA. The variable domain in full, with the rest retrieved from reference TRBV29-1 and TRBJ1-2, is SAVISQKPSRDICQRGTSLTIQCQVDSQVTMMFWYRQQPGQSLTLIATANQGSEATYESGFVIDKFPISRPNLTFSTLTVSNMSPEDSSIYLCSVVLGTGGGRGYTFGSGTRLTVV.

J is TRBJ1-6 and V is TRBV19; D is ambiguous. Germline V gives CDR1 LNHDA, CDR2 SQIVND (reference sequence). The CDR3 extends over 15 amino acids. The V and J ends lost 6 bases and 7 bases respectively, with 16 bases between them. CDR3 in amino acids: CASRTYGLANSPLHF. CDR3 DNA: TGTGCCAGTAGGACTTATGGCCTGGCGAATTCACCCCTCCACTTT.